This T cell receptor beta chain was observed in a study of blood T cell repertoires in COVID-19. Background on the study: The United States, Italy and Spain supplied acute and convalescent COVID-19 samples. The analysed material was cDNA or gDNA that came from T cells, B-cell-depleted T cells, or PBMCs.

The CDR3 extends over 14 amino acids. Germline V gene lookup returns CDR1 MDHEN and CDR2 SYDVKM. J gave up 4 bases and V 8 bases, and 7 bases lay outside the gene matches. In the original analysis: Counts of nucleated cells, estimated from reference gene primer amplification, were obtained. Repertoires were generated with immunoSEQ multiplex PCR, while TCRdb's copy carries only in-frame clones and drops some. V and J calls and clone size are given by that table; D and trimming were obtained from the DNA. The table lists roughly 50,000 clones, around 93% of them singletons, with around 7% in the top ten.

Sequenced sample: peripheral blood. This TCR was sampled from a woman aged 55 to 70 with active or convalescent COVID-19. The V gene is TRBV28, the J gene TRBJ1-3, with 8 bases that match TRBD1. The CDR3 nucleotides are TGTGCCAGCTCTGGACAGGGACGAGGAAACACCATATATTTT. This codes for CASSGQGRGNTIYF. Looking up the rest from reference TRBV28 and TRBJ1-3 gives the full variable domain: DVKVTQSSRYLVKRTGEKVFLECVQDMDHENMFWYRQDPGLGLRLIYFSYDVKMKEKGDIPEGYSVSREKKERFSLILESASTNQTSMYLCASSGQGRGNTIYFGEGSWLTVV.